This T cell receptor (beta chain) was sequenced in a study of Graves' ophthalmopathy and Graves' hyperthyroidism. Turning to the study itself: Peripheral blood was gathered at the point of initial diagnosis, before any treatment started.

Ophthalmopathy donors were characterized by moderate-to-severe activity, CAS of at least 3, NOSPECS of at least 4, and duration under 3 months. Excluded were patients with other autoimmune diseases, uncontrolled infections, pregnancy or lactation. Clinical symptoms, serum thyroxine, TRAb, thyroid ultrasound and orbital computed tomography determined diagnosis. This clonotype was picked up many times. V lost 1 base to trimming and J lost 2 bases, with 14 bases between them. The length of the CDR3 is 16 residues. Germline V gene data show CDR1 as SGHNT and CDR2 as YENEEA. From RNA, the CDR3 regions of TCR beta chains were amplified and sequenced. First-round RT-PCR relied on HTBI primers, and a second-round multiplex PCR came next. MiXCR was run by TCRdb on the multiplex PCR reads, yielding one entry per CDR3 protein. This table holds fewer than 350,000 distinct CDR3 sequences, 17% found once.

The sequence came from an adult man with Graves' ophthalmopathy. Sequenced: peripheral blood. The V and J genes are TRBV11-3 and TRBJ2-5; perhaps TRBD2 as D (6 bases). The CDR3 protein is CASSLGRLGGQETQYF. The CDR3, as DNA: TGTGCCAGCAGCTTAGGTCGATTGGGGGGACAAGAGACCCAGTACTTC. Supplemented by reference TRBV11-3 and TRBJ2-5, the full variable domain reads EAGVVQSPRYKIIEKKQPVAFWCNPISGHNTLYWYLQNLGQGPELLIRYENEEAVDDSQLPKDRFSAERLKGVDSTLKIQPAELGDSAVYLCASSLGRLGGQETQYFGPGTRLLVL.